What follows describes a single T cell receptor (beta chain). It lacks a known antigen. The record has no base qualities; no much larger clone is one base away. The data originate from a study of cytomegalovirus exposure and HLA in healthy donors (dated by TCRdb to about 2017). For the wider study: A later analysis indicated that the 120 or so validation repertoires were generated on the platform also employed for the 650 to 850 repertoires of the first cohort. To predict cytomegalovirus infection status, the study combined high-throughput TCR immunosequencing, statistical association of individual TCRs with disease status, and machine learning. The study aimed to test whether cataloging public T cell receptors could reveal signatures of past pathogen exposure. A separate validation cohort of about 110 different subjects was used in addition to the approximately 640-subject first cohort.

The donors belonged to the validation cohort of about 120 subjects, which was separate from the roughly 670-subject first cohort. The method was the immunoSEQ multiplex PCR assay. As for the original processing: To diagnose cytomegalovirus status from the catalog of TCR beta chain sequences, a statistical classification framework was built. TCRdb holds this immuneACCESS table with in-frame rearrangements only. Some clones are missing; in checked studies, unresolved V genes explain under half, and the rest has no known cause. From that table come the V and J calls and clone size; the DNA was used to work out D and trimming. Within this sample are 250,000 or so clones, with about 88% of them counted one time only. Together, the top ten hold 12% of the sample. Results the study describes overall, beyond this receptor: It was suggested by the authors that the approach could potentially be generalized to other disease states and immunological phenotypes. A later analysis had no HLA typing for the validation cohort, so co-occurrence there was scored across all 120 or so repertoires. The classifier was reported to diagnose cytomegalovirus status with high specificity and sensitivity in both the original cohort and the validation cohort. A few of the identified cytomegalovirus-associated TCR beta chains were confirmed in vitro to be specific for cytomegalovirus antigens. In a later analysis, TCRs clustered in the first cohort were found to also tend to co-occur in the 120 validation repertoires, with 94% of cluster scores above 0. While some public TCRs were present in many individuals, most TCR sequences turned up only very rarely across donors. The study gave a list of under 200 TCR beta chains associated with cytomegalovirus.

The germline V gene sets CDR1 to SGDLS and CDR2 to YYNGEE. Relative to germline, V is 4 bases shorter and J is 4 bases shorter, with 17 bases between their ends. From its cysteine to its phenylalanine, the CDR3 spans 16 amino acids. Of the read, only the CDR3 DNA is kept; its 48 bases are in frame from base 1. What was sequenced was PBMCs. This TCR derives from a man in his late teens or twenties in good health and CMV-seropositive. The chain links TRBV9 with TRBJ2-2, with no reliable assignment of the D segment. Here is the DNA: TGTGCCAGCAGCTACCAGGCGACGGCGAGCACCGGGGAGCTGTTTTTT. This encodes CASSYQATASTGELFF.